This T cell receptor (beta chain) was identified in a study of T cell repertoires in cytomegalovirus infection (dated by TCRdb to between 2019 and 2020). As for the study more broadly: Donor HLA type was relevant to the analysis, as public TCR beta signatures indicated carriage of CMV infection together with the matching HLA type. Overall results and qualifications from the work: In both this cohort and an independent roughly 350-donor cohort, the cumulative frequency of public TCR beta family members distinguished carriers of CMV infection plus the relevant HLA type. The ex vivo response was dominated by HLA-C-restricted CMV-specific TCR beta clonotypes, which also provided the single most frequent clonotype in two of eight donors.

Sequenced using an Illumina HiSeq 1500. TCRdb cleaned the public reads at Q25 with fastp, built clones with MiXCR and kept in-frame beta chains. Rows are combined by CDR3 protein, so each entry shows the most common genes and DNA. For this sample there are 200,000 to 300,000 distinct CDR3 sequences; roughly 13% appear just once. The ten biggest clones cover around 9.5% of the sample. This clonotype was found many times. Its specific antigen is unknown. One base away there is no much larger clone; base qualities are not given. This receptor was identified in a human donor in good health (CMV status not recorded). Some clones in this sample may be carry-over from other donors' samples. The sample was PBMCs.

The CDR3 region has the sequence CASSLWGNTEAFF. The sequenced DNA is TGTGCCAGCAGCTTATGGGGAAACACTGAAGCTTTCTTT. The receptor chain draws on TRBV7-8 and TRBJ1-1; the D gene lacks a confident call. The CDR3 has 13 amino acids, counting the end cysteine and phenylalanine. The only DNA kept is the CDR3, 39 bases in frame from the first base. V sheds 2 bases and J sheds 2 bases, leaving 6 bases between their ends. From a lookup of the germline V gene, CDR1 and CDR2 are SGHVS and FQNEAQ.